Below, one T cell receptor (beta chain) is given with its context. TCRdb itself ran the 5' RACE reads through MiXCR, one entry per CDR3 protein. The sample includes 200,000 to 300,000 distinct CDR3 sequences, about 7.5% seen only once; the top ten take around 5%. The sample is drawn from a study of identical twins. The data were also submitted as part of a second study, on yellow fever vaccine responses in identical twins.

Material: CD8+ T cells sorted from blood. This clonotype was obtained from a woman under 30 in good health.

CDR3 sequence (DNA): TGTGCCAGCAGCACCAGACGGGACGCCTCTGGAAACACCATATATTTT. This encodes CASSTRRDASGNTIYF. The chain combines TRBV7-2 with TRBJ1-3; a weak D match, TRBD1 (5 bases). The V gene's germline CDR1 is SGHTA and CDR2 FQGNSA. V dropped 5 bases and J dropped 0 bases, with 14 bases sitting between them. CDR3 length: 16 residues.